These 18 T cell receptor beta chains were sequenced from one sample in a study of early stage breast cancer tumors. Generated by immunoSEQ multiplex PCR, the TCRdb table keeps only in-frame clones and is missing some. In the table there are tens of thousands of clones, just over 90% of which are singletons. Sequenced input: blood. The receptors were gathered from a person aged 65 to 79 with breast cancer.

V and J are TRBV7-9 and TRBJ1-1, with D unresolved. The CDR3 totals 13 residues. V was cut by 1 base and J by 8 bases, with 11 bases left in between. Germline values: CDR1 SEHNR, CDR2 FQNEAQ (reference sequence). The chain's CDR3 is CASSLVSGYEAFF. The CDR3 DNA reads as TGTGCCAGCAGCTTAGTTAGCGGGTACGAAGCTTTCTTT.

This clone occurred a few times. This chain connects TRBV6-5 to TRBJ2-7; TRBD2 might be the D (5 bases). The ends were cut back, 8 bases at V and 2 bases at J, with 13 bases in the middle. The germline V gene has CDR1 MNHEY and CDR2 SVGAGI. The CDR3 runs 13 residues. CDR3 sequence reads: CASERSGAYEQYF. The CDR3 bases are TGTGCCAGCGAGAGGAGCGGCGCCTACGAGCAGTACTTC.

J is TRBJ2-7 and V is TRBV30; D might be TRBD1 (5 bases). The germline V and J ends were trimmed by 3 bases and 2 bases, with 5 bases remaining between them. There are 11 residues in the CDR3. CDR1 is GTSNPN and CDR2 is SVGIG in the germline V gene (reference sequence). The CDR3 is CAWSRAYEQYF. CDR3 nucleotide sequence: TGTGCCTGGAGCAGGGCCTACGAGCAGTACTTC.

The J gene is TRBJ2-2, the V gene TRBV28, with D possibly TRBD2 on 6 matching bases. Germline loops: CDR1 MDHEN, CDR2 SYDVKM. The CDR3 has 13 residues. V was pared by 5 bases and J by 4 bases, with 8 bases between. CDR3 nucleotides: TGTGCCAGCAGTATCGGGGGCACCGGGGAGCTGTTTTTT. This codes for CASSIGGTGELFF.

The CDR3 is CATTGDRGLNEQFF. CDR3 sequence (DNA): TGCGCCACCACGGGTGACAGGGGGCTCAATGAGCAGTTCTTC. The chain uses TRBV5-1 and TRBJ2-1, with TRBD1 matching over 10 bases. This CDR3 comprises 14 residues. Unmatched junction bases numbered 9, after V lost 9 bases and J lost 6 bases. The germline gives CDR1 SGHRS, CDR2 YFSETQ.

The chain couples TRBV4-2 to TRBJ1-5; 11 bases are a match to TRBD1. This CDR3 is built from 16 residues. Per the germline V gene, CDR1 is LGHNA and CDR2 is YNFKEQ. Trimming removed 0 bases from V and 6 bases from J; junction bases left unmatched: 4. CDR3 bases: TGTGCCAGCAGCCAAGATGGACAGGGGGCAGTTCAGCCCCAGCATTTT. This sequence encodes CASSQDGQGAVQPQHF.

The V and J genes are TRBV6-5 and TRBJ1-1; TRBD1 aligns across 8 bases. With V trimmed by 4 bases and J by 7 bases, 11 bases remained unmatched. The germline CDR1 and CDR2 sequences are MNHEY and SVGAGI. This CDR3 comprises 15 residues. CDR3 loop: CASSLRTGTPIEAFF. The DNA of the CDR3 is TGTGCCAGCAGTTTGAGGACAGGGACTCCCATTGAAGCTTTCTTT.

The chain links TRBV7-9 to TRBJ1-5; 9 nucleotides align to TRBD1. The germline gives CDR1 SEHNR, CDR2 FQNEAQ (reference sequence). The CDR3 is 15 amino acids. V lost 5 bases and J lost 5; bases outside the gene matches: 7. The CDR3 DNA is TGTGCCAGCAGCCCCTGGACAGGGGCGGATCAGCCCCAGCATTTT. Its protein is CASSPWTGADQPQHF.

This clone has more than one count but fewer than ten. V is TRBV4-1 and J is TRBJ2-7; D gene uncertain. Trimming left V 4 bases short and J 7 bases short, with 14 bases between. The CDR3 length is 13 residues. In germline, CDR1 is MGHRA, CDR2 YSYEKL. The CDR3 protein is CASSLASGREQYF. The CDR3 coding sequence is TGCGCCAGCAGCCTAGCCTCCGGTAGGGAGCAGTACTTC.

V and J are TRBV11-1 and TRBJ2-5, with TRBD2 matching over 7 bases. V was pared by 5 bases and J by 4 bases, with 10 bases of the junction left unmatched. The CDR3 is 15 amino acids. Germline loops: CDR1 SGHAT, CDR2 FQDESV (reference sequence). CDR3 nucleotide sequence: TGTGCCAGCAGCCAAGATGGACTAGTCGGAGAGACCCAGTACTTC. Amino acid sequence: CASSQDGLVGETQYF.

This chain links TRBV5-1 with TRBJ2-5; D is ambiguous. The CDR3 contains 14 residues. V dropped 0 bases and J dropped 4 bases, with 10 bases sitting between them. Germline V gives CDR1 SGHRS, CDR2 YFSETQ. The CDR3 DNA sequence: TGCGCCAGCAGCTTGGGGAGTTATCGAGAGACCCAGTACTTC. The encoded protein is CASSLGSYRETQYF.

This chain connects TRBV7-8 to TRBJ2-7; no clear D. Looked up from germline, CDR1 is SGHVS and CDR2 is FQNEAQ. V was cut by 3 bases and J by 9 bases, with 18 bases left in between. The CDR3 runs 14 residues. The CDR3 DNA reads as TGTGCCAGCAGCTTGTCGGCCGCCATTGGCGGGCAGTACTTC. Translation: CASSLSAAIGGQYF.

The DNA of the CDR3 is TGTGCCAGCATCTCTAGCGGGGGGTTCGGTCCGCAGTATTTT. It yields the protein CASISSGGFGPQYF. The V call is TRBV6-1, the J call TRBJ2-3; 11 bases are shared with TRBD2. After removal of 7 bases from V and 10 bases from J, the junction contained 10 bases not matched to a gene. The CDR3 runs to 14 residues. Germline loops: CDR1 MNHNS, CDR2 SASEGT.

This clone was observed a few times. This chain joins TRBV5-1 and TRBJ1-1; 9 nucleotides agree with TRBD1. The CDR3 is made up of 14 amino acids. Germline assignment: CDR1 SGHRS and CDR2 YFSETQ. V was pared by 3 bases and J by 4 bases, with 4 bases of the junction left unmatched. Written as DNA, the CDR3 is TGCGCCAGCAGCTGGGGACAGGGCGGCACTGAAGCTTTCTTT. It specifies CASSWGQGGTEAFF.

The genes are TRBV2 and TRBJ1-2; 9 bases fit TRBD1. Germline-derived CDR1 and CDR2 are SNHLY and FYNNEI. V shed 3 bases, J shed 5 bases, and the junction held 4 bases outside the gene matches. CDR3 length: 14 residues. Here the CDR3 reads CASSDGTGIYGYTF. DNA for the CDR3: TGTGCCAGCAGTGACGGGACAGGGATTTATGGCTACACCTTC.

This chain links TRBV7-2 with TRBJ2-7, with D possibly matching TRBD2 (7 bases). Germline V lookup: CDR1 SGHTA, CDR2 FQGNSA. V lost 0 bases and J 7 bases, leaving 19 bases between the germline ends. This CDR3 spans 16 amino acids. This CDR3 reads CASSLAGRGGVGEQYF. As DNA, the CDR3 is TGTGCCAGCAGCTTAGCGGGAAGGGGGGGAGTAGGTGAGCAGTACTTC.

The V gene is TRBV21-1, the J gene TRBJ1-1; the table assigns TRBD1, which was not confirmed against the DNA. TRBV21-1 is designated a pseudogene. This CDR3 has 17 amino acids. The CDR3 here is CASSKMDRRGLDTEAFF. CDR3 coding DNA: TGTGCCAGCAGCAAAATGGACAGGAGGGGGCTGGACACTGAAGCTTTCTTT.

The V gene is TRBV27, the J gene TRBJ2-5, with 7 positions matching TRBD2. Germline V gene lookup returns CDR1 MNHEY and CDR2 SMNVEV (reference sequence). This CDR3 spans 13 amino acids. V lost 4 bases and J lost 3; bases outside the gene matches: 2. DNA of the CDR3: TGTGCCAGCAGTTGGGCGGGGGAAGAGACCCAGTACTTC. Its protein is CASSWAGEETQYF.